Detailed here is one TCR beta chain. Its target is not known. This entry belongs to a study of vaccination effects on CD4 cells after COVID-19. Here immunoSEQ multiplex PCR was the method, and the copy in TCRdb shows in-frame clones only, minus some. This sample has under 50,000 clones, with approximately 80% found just once. At the end of nine to ten days of culture, CD4+ T cells were isolated. The V gene end was trimmed by 7 bases and the J gene end by 4 bases; junction bases not matched to a gene: 4. CDR3 size: 13 residues. Germline V lookup: CDR1 SNHLY, CDR2 FYNNEI. The clonotype was recovered from a human donor who had a prior SARS-CoV-2 infection. Sequencing was performed on CD4+ T cells from PBMCs cultured without peptide, taken before COVID-19 vaccination. The V gene is TRBV2, the J gene TRBJ2-1, with TRBD1 identical over 7 bases. As DNA, the CDR3 is TGTGCCAGCAAGGGGACAGCGTACAATGAGCAGTTCTTC. Protein product: CASKGTAYNEQFF.